The entry that follows covers one T cell receptor (beta chain) sequence. Its antigen is unidentified. These data are taken from a study of cytomegalovirus exposure and HLA in healthy donors. Turning to the study itself: Within an early data release were about 85 million unique TCRs drawn from HLA-typed donors. Whole-study results and caveats: Among the sequence variants, a highly shared cluster was likely an artifact of sequencing. According to an earlier analysis, most TCR beta V segments yielded productive rearrangements about 90% or about 30% of the time.

CDR1 SGHRS and CDR2 YFSETQ come from the germline V gene. The V end lost 0 bases, the J end lost 5 bases, and 8 bases lay between the germline ends. The CDR3 is 13 residues long. The PCR contained 60 Vbeta and 13 Jbeta primers. In the study's own analysis: Later, tens of millions of unique TCR beta chains were counted in an analysis, and about 10 million of them were shared. Libraries were prepared by immunoSEQ multiplex PCR; TCRdb keeps only in-frame clonotypes and omits some of them. V, J and clone size derive from that table, while D and trimming were established from the DNA sequence. The top ten clones hold more than 1.5% of a sample with roughly 150,000 clones, over 70% of them seen once.

The TCR originated in a woman aged 18-29 years in good health and CMV-seronegative. Sequencing was performed on PBMCs. The chain couples TRBV5-1 to TRBJ1-2; no firm D call. The CDR3 sequence is CASSLGREYGYTF. In nucleotides, the CDR3 is TGCGCCAGCAGCTTGGGGCGGGAATATGGCTACACCTTC.